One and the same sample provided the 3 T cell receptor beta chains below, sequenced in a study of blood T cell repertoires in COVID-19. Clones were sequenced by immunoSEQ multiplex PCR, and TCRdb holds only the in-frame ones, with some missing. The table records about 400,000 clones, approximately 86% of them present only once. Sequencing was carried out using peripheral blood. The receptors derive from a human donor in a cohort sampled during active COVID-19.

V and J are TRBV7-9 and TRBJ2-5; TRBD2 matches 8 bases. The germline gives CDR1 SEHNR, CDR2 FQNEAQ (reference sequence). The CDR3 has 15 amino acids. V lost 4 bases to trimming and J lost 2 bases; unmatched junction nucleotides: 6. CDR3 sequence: CASSSTPGGQETQYF. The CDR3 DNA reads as TGTGCCAGCAGCTCGACCCCGGGAGGGCAAGAGACCCAGTACTTC.

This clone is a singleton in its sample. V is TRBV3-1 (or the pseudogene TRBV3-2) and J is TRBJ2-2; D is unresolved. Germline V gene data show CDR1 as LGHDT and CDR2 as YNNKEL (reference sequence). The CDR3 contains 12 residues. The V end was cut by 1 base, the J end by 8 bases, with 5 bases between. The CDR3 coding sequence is TGTGCCAGCAGCCAAGGGCTGGGGGAGCTGTTTTTT. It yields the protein CASSQGLGELFF.

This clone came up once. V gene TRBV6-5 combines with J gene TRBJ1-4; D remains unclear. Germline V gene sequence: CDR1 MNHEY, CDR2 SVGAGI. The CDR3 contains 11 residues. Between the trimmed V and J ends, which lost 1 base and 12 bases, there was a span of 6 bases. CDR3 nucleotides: TGTGCCAGCAGTTACTTCGGGGAACTGTTTTTT. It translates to CASSYFGELFF.